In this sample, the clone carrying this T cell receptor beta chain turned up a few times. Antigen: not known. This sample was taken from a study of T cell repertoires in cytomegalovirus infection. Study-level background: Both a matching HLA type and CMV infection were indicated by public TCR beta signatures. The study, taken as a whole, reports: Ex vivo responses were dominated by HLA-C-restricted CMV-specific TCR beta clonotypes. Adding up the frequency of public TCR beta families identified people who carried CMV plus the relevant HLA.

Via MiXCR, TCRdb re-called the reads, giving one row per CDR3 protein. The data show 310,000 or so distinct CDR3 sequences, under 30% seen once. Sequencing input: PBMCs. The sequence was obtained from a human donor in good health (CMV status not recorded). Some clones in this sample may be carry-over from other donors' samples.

The CDR3 nucleotides are TGTGCCAGCAGCTCCGGGACACCTAATTCACCCCTCCACTTT. Translating it yields CASSSGTPNSPLHF. The chain couples TRBV7-9 to TRBJ1-6; a possible D gene is TRBD1 (6 bases). Trimming pared 4 bases from V and 6 bases from J, leaving 10 bases between. Germline CDR1 reads SEHNR; CDR2 reads FQNEAQ (reference sequence). The CDR3 contains 14 residues.